The next 17 T cell receptor beta chains were all read from a single sample in a study of chemoradiotherapy in HPV16-positive cancers. This table comes from immunoSEQ multiplex PCR, and its TCRdb copy is limited to in-frame clones, with some not included. The repertoire consists of roughly 1,000 clones, with 89% occurring once and the leading ten covering 7.7%. The source was tumor tissue, collected from a patient who underwent chemoradiotherapy. These receptors all come from a human donor with HPV-associated anogenital cancer.

This clone was observed a single time. V is TRBV7-8 and J is TRBJ2-1; maybe TRBD1 (6 bases). The CDR3 length is 13 residues. V lost 5 bases and J 7 bases, leaving 12 bases between the germline ends. The germline V gene has CDR1 SGHVS and CDR2 FQNEAQ. CDR3 DNA: TGTGCCAGCAGCGTGGACAGTTTAAATGAGCAGTTCTTC. Protein sequence: CASSVDSLNEQFF.

V and J are TRBV30 and TRBJ1-5; D perhaps matches TRBD1 (6 bases). The CDR3 runs to 13 residues. Trimming took 0 bases from V and 4 from J, leaving 7 bases between them. The V gene's germline CDR1 is GTSNPN and CDR2 SVGIG (reference sequence). The CDR3 reads CAWSVQGNQPQHF. CDR3 DNA: TGTGCCTGGAGTGTACAGGGAAATCAGCCCCAGCATTTT.

The V call is TRBV18, the J call TRBJ2-3; D unclear. Between the trimmed V and J ends, which lost 4 bases and 4 bases, there was a span of 6 bases. The CDR3 runs 12 residues. Germline V gene sequence: CDR1 KGHSH, CDR2 LQKENI. The CDR3, as DNA: TGTGCCAGCTCACTTTCGTCAGATACGCAGTATTTT. Its protein is CASSLSSDTQYF.

The gene calls are TRBV1 and TRBJ2-3; the table names TRBD2, a call not compared with the DNA. TRBV1 is shown as a pseudogene. This CDR3 spans 20 amino acids. Here the CDR3 DNA reads TGCACCAGCAGCCAAGATGTATCGCGGGGGGGCAGTAGGGGCACAGATACGCAGTATTTT. It is translated as CTSSQDVSRGGSRGTDTQYF.

The rearrangement links TRBV5-5 to TRBJ2-1, with a possible D match to TRBD1 (8 bases). Germline CDR1 SGHKS, CDR2 YYEKEE (reference sequence). V lost 1 base to trimming and J lost 1 base, with 24 bases between them. The CDR3 covers 20 residues. The CDR3 here is CASSLRPGGAQGGSYNEQFF. DNA for the CDR3: TGTGCCAGCAGCTTGAGGCCAGGGGGCGCGCAGGGGGGGTCCTACAATGAGCAGTTCTTC. Based on the CDR3 plus reference TRBV5-5 and TRBJ2-1, the full variable domain is DAGVTQSPTHLIKTRGQQVTLRCSPISGHKSVSWYQQVLGQGPQFIFQYYEKEERGRGNFPDRFSARQFPNYSSELNVNALLLGDSALYLCASSLRPGGAQGGSYNEQFFGPGTRLTVL.

In DNA form, the CDR3 reads TGTGCCAGCAGTGAGGAGGGCAGGATGGCGGAGACCCAGTACTTC. This gives the protein CASSEEGRMAETQYF. The rearrangement joins TRBV2 to TRBJ2-5, with a tentative D call TRBD2 (6 bases). Germline V gene sequence: CDR1 SNHLY, CDR2 FYNNEI. The CDR3 is made up of 15 amino acids. Deletions cut 3 bases from V and 5 bases from J, with 16 bases between.

The chain links TRBV6-4 to TRBJ1-2; D is ambiguous. V shed 3 bases and J shed 8 bases, with 16 bases lying between them. The CDR3 consists of 14 residues. In germline, CDR1 is MRHNA, CDR2 SNTAGT. CDR3 sequence (DNA): TGTGCCAGCAGTGAGAGGGTTGGGGAAGACGGCTACACCTTC. It specifies CASSERVGEDGYTF.

V and J are TRBV6-1 and TRBJ2-2, with 7 bases identical to TRBD2. CDR1 MNHNS and CDR2 SASEGT come from the germline V gene. This CDR3 has 15 amino acids. Germline trimming cut 2 bases from V and 3 bases from J; bases unmatched to any gene: 3. The CDR3 DNA reads as TGTGCCAGCAGTGAAAAGACTAGCTACACCGGGGAGCTGTTTTTT. Protein sequence: CASSEKTSYTGELFF.

The gene calls are TRBV5-5 and TRBJ2-3; D not resolved. The V gene lost 0 bases and the J gene lost 3 bases, with 5 bases spanning the gap. The germline gives CDR1 SGHKS, CDR2 YYEKEE (reference sequence). The CDR3 has 13 residues. CDR3: CASSLATTDTQYF. CDR3 DNA: TGTGCCAGCAGCTTGGCCACAACAGATACGCAGTATTTT.

J is TRBJ1-1 and V is TRBV5-4; D might be TRBD1 (6 bases). V lost 4 bases and J lost 1, with 20 bases in between. The CDR3 extends over 17 amino acids. Germline V gene lookup returns CDR1 SGHNT and CDR2 YYREEE (reference sequence). As DNA, the CDR3 is TGTGCCAGCAGCCCGTGGCCAGGGGTACAGGAGAACACTGAAGCTTTCTTT. Translated, it gives CASSPWPGVQENTEAFF. Full variable domain (remainder filled in from reference TRBV5-4 and TRBJ1-1): ETGVTQSPTHLIKTRGQQVTLRCSSQSGHNTVSWYQQALGQGPQFIFQYYREEENGRGNFPPRFSGLQFPNYSSELNVNALELDDSALYLCASSPWPGVQENTEAFFGQGTRLTVV.

J is TRBJ2-1 and V is TRBV27, with D tentatively TRBD1 or TRBD2 (5 bases each). This CDR3 comprises 16 residues. The V end lost 2 bases, the J end lost 6 bases, and 17 bases lay between the germline ends. Germline V gene data show CDR1 as MNHEY and CDR2 as SMNVEV (reference sequence). CDR3: CASSLGLSLRGNEQFF. The CDR3 DNA sequence: TGTGCCAGCAGTTTAGGTTTGTCACTGAGGGGCAATGAGCAGTTCTTC.

This chain links TRBV5-4 with TRBJ2-3; 14 bases are a match to TRBD2. V gave up 4 bases and J gave up 10 bases; unmatched junction bases: 5. The CDR3 totals 14 residues. Germline CDR1 and CDR2: SGHNT and YYREEE (reference sequence). CDR3 sequence: CASSSGTSGSAQYF. The DNA for the CDR3 is TGTGCCAGCAGCAGCGGGACTAGCGGGAGTGCGCAGTATTTT.

The V gene is TRBV7-9, the J gene TRBJ2-1; D gene ambiguous. CDR3 length: 14 amino acids. The V end lost 5 bases, the J end lost 0 bases, and 8 bases lay between the germline ends. Germline CDR1 SEHNR, CDR2 FQNEAQ (reference sequence). The CDR3 is CASSLRNSYNEQFF. The CDR3 region has the DNA TGTGCCAGCAGCCTTCGGAACTCCTACAATGAGCAGTTCTTC.

The gene calls are TRBV7-6 and TRBJ2-2; TRBD2 aligns across 7 bases. With 4 bases clipped from V and 7 bases from J, the junction kept 12 bases outside the gene matches. The CDR3 runs 16 residues. Germline V gene lookup returns CDR1 SGHVS and CDR2 FNYEAQ. For the CDR3, the DNA is TGTGCCAGCAGCTCCGGGACGGGAGGTTGGGTCGGGGAGCTGTTTTTT. It encodes CASSSGTGGWVGELFF.

The V and J genes are TRBV2 and TRBJ2-1; D uncertain. The CDR3 is made up of 14 amino acids. CDR1 SNHLY and CDR2 FYNNEI come from the germline V gene. Between the trimmed V and J ends, which lost 0 bases and 9 bases, there was a span of 12 bases. This CDR3 is CASSEALTIREQFF. CDR3 DNA: TGTGCCAGCAGTGAAGCACTAACGATACGTGAGCAGTTCTTC. The full variable domain, with the rest looked up from reference TRBV2 and TRBJ2-1, is EPEVTQTPSHQVTQMGQEVILRCVPISNHLYFYWYRQILGQKVEFLVSFYNNEISEKSEIFDDQFSVERPDGSNFTLKIRSTKLEDSAMYFCASSEALTIREQFFGPGTRLTVL.

The chain uses TRBV5-1 and TRBJ1-6; weak D call: TRBD1 (6 bases). The germline CDR1 and CDR2 sequences are SGHRS and YFSETQ. V was clipped by 0 bases and J by 7 bases, with 11 bases between them. The CDR3 runs to 15 residues. The chain's CDR3 is CASSLAGVRNSPLHF. The CDR3 nucleotides are TGCGCCAGCAGCTTGGCAGGGGTTAGGAATTCACCCCTCCACTTT.

This chain joins TRBV4-3 and TRBJ2-3; perhaps D is TRBD1 or TRBD2 (5 bases each). Trimming took off 0 bases at V and 0 bases at J, with 16 bases between the two ends. The CDR3 loop spans 18 amino acids. Germline CDR1 and CDR2: LGHNA and YSLEER. As DNA, the CDR3 is TGCGCCAGCAGCCAAGATCGAGGGGATCCTCCAAGCACAGATACGCAGTATTTT. Protein sequence: CASSQDRGDPPSTDTQYF.